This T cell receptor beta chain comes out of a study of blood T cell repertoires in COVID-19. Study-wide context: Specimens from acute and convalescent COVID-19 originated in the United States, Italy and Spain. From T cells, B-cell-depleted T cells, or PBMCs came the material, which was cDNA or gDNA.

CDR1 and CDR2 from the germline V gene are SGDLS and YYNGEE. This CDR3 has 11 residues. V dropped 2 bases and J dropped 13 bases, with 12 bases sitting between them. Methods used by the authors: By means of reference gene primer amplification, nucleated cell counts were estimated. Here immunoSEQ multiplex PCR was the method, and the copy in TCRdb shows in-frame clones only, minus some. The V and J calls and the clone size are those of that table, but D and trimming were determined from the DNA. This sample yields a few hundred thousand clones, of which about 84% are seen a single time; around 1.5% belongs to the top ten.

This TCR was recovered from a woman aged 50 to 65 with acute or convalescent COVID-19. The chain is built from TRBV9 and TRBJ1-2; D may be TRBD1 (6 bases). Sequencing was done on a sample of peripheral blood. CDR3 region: CASSVLQGFTF. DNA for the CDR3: TGTGCCAGCAGCGTTTTACAGGGATTCACCTTC.